This TCR beta chain was observed in a study of Ad26.COV2.S vaccination and SARS-CoV-2 variants. Method: immunoSEQ multiplex PCR; TCRdb's copy keeps in-frame clones and lacks some. The sample carries a few hundred thousand clones, around 87% recorded once. Sample treatment: 19 received Ad26.COV2.S at low or high dose, single or two shots; 5 received placebo; per-sample allocation not given. Each sample was drawn 63 days after the first injection (of vaccine or placebo). Wuhan-strain SARS-CoV-2 spike was expressed by the Ad26 vector that made up the vaccine. The V and J ends lost 7 bases and 0 bases respectively, with 9 bases between them. Germline CDR1 and CDR2: MDHEN and SYDVKM. There are 13 residues in the CDR3. Study results and limitations: Reportedly, after vaccination the spike-specific CD8+ and CD4+ T cell responses displayed substantial breadth.

Worth noting for this clone: What it binds is not known.

The chain couples TRBV28 to TRBJ1-1; D is unresolved. This receptor was identified in a person aged 18-60 years who received the Ad26.COV2.S COVID-19 vaccine or a placebo. The material was peripheral blood, obtained in a trial of Ad26.COV2.S vaccine versus placebo. CDR3 nucleotide sequence: TGTGCCAGCACCGACTTCTTGAACACTGAAGCTTTCTTT. Protein product: CASTDFLNTEAFF.